The present T cell receptor beta chain was sequenced within a study of shared clonotypes between healthy human individuals. About the research overall: Three CD4 naive, three CD4 memory, two CD8 naive and one CD8 memory plate were used per donor.

The CDR3 runs to 13 residues. Germline CDR1 is SGHNT and CDR2 is YYREEE (reference sequence). Trimming removed 2 bases from V and 8 bases from J, with 13 bases in between. Method: immunoSEQ multiplex PCR; TCRdb's copy keeps in-frame clones and lacks some. The repertoire holds 2,100,000 or so clones, more than 90% seen once, with around 0.13% in the top ten. CD45RA+ naive and CD45RA-negative memory subsets were separated from CD4+ cells. The TCR comes from a man aged 18 to 29 in good health. The chain employs TRBV5-4 and TRBJ1-2; D not resolved. Sequenced: naive CD4+ T cells sorted from blood. Subset reported: CD45RA+ positively selected. DNA of the CDR3: TGTGCCAGCAGCTTCAGCCCCCCGGACGGCTACACCTTC. Its protein product is CASSFSPPDGYTF.